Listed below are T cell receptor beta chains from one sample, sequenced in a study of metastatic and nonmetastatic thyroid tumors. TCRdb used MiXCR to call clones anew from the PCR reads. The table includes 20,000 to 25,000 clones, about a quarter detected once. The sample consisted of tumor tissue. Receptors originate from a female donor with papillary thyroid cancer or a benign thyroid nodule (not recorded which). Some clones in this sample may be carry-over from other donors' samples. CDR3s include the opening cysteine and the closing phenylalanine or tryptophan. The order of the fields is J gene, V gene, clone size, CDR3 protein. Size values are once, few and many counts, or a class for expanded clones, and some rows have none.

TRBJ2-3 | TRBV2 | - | CASSEMWLAATDTQYF
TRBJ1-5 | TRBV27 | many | CASSLSYSQPQHF
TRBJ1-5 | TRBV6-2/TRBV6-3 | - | CASRGTVNQPKHF
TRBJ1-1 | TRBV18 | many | CASSLDRINTEAFF
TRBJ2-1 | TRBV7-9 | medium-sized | CASSLVGNEQFF
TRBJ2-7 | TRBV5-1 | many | CASSTGQLYEQYF
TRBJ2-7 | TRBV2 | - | CASMAPDGYEQYF
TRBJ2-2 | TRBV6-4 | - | CASSDMQTLKVALLNTGELFF
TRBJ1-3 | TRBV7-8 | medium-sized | CASSPGQGAAGNTIYF
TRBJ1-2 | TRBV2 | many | CASSPSPGPEYGYTF
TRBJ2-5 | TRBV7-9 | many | CASSLSERGGNQETQYF
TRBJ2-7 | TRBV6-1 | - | CASSPPLVAGSYEQYF
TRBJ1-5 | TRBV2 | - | CASEGDFNQPQHF
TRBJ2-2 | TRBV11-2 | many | CASKQGRANTGELFF
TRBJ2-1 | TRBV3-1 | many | CASSRDDNEQFF
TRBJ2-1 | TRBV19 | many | CASTPDTRSSYNEQFF
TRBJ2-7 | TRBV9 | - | CASSVASGAPYEHYF
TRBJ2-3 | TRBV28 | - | CASSSPASSISDTQYF
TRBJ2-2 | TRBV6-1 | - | CASAGTRGTGELFF
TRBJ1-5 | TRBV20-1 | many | CSARVRGQGGNQPQHF
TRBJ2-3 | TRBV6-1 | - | CASTRGLAGVDTQYF
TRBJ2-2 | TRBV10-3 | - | CAISAWTSGGAFTGELFF